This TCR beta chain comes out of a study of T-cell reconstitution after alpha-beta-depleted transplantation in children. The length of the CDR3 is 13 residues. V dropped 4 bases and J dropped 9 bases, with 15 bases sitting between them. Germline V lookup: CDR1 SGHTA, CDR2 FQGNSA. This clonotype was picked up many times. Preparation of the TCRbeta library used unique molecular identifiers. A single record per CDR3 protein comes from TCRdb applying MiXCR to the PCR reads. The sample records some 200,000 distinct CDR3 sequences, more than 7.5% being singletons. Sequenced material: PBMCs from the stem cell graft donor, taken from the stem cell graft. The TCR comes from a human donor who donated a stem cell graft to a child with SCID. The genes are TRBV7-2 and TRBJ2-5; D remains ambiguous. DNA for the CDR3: TGTGCCAGCAGCTCAGACGGTGGGAAGGCCCAGTACTTC. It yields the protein CASSSDGGKAQYF.